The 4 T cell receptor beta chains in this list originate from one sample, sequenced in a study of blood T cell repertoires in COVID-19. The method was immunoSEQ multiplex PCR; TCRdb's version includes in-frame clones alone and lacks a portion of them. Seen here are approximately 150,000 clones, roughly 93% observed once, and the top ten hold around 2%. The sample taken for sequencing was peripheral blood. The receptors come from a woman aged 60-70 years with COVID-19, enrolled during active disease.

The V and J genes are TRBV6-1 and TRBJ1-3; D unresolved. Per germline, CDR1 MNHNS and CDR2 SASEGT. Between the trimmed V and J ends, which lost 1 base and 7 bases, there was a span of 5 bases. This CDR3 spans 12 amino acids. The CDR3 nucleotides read TGTGCCAGCAGTGAAGGTGCGAACACCATATATTTT. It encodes CASSEGANTIYF.

Here the CDR3 DNA reads TGTGCCAGTAGTATCCGCTCCGGGGATAGCAATCAGCCCCAGCATTTT. It translates to CASSIRSGDSNQPQHF. V usage is TRBV19 and J usage is TRBJ1-5, with D unresolved. This CDR3 comprises 16 residues. V was pared by 3 bases and J by 0 bases, with 12 bases between. CDR1 and CDR2 (germline): LNHDA, SQIVND (reference sequence). Filled out from reference TRBV19 and TRBJ1-5, the complete variable domain reads DGGITQSPKYLFRKEGQNVTLSCEQNLNHDAMYWYRQDPGQGLRLIYYSQIVNDFQKGDIAEGYSVSREKKESFPLTVTSAQKNPTAFYLCASSIRSGDSNQPQHFGDGTRLSIL.

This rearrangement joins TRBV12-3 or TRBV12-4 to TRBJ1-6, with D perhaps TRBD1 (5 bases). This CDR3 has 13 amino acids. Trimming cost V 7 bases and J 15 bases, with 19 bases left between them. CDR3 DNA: TGTGCCAGCAATCCAGGGAGGTCGGGGAACCTCCACTTT. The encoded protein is CASNPGRSGNLHF.

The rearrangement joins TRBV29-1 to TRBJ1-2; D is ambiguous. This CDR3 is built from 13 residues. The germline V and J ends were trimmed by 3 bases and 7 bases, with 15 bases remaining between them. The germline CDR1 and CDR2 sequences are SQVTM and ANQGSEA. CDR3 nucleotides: TGCAGCGTTGAGGCCGCCCTACGGAGTGGCTACACCTTC. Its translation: CSVEAALRSGYTF. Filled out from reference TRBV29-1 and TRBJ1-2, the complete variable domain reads SAVISQKPSRDICQRGTSLTIQCQVDSQVTMMFWYRQQPGQSLTLIATANQGSEATYESGFVIDKFPISRPNLTFSTLTVSNMSPEDSSIYLCSVEAALRSGYTFGSGTRLTVV.